A selection of T cell receptor beta chains follows, all from one sample in a study of blood T cells in healthy people across ages. MiXCR, run by TCRdb on the 5' RACE reads, gives a single entry per CDR3 protein. The repertoire holds about 800,000 distinct CDR3 sequences, with roughly 25% as singletons. The sample was also linked to a second study, of T cells of mothers and their children.

The sequenced sample consisted of blood. These receptors were taken from a boy between 10 and 17 years old in good health. CDR3s include the opening cysteine and the closing phenylalanine or tryptophan. The D gene is left open where the match is weak.

v_gene: TRBV12-3/TRBV12-4; d_gene: .; CDR3aa: CASSFGGGHEQFF
v_gene: TRBV29-1; d_gene: TRBD2; CDR3aa: CSVDSSGRGYEQYF
v_gene: TRBV5-5; d_gene: .; CDR3aa: CASSSSRPVGETQYF
v_gene: TRBV20-1; d_gene: TRBD2; CDR3aa: CRASQGFGEGTQYF
v_gene: TRBV20-1; d_gene: TRBD1; CDR3aa: CSASRDRDNQPQHF
v_gene: TRBV4-1; d_gene: .; CDR3aa: CASSQERRDPYYEQYF
v_gene: TRBV7-9; d_gene: .; CDR3aa: CASSPRLWFGNTIYF
v_gene: TRBV10-2; d_gene: TRBD2; CDR3aa: CASSDRGSSKNIQYF
v_gene: TRBV7-9; d_gene: TRBD2; CDR3aa: CASRPAGEAYEQYF
v_gene: TRBV29-1; d_gene: .; CDR3aa: CSVEDWPDTQYF
v_gene: TRBV29-1; d_gene: .; CDR3aa: CSVAIGTTEAFF
v_gene: TRBV20-1; d_gene: TRBD2; CDR3aa: CSAIAGYQETQYF
v_gene: TRBV29-1; d_gene: .; CDR3aa: CSVGGRERYEQYF
v_gene: TRBV29-1; d_gene: TRBD1; CDR3aa: CSTGQSTDTQYF
v_gene: TRBV5-5; d_gene: TRBD1; CDR3aa: CASSFSPGQGPNYGYTF
v_gene: TRBV5-1; d_gene: .; CDR3aa: CASSLAGLIAKNIQYF
v_gene: TRBV29-1; d_gene: .; CDR3aa: CSVVQGPYEQYF
v_gene: TRBV12-3/TRBV12-4; d_gene: .; CDR3aa: CASTRSNTRAYEQYF
v_gene: TRBV7-7; d_gene: TRBD2; CDR3aa: CASSLGTSRFTDTQYF
v_gene: TRBV7-3; d_gene: .; CDR3aa: CASSLTGTKETQYF
v_gene: TRBV7-9; d_gene: TRBD1; CDR3aa: CASSLTTGISYEQYF
v_gene: TRBV14; d_gene: .; CDR3aa: CASSQDRGSGSSYEQYF